Described below is a single T cell receptor (beta chain) sequence and its context. This CDR3 has 15 amino acids. Trimming removed 4 bases from V and 6 bases from J, with 17 bases in between. The germline CDR1 and CDR2 sequences are MNHEY and SVGAGI. The sample is drawn from a study of radiation and T cells in renal cell carcinoma. Stated time point: blood 2 weeks post-SBRT. The treatment was: 15 Gy SBRT to primary tumor, nephrectomy 4 weeks later. Data came from immunoSEQ multiplex PCR; TCRdb stores just in-frame clones and leaves some out. The sample consists of 120,000 or so clones, around 80% of them appearing once.

The chain combines TRBV6-5 with TRBJ2-3, with D tentatively TRBD2 (6 bases). The sequence derives from a man aged 45 to 65 with renal cell carcinoma. Sequencing was performed on blood, taken from a patient whose treatment included radiotherapy and nephrectomy. The DNA for the CDR3 is TGTGCCAGCAGTTGGGGGGTTCAATGGAAGGATACGCAGTATTTT. Amino acid sequence: CASSWGVQWKDTQYF.